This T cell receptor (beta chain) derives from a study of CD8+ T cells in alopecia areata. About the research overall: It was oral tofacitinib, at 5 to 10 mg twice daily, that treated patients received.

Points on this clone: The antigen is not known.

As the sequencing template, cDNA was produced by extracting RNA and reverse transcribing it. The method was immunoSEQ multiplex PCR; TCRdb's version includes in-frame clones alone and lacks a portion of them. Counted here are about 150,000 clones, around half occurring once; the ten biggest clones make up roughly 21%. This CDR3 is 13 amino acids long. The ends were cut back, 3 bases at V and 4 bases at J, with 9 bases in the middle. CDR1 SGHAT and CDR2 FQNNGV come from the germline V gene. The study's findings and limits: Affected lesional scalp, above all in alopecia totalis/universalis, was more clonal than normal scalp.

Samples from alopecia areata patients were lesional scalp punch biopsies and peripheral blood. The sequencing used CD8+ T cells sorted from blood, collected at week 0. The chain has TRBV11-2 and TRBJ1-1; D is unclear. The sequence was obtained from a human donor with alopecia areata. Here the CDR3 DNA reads TGTGCCAGCAGCTTGGCTCGAACCACTGAAGCTTTCTTT. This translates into CASSLARTTEAFF. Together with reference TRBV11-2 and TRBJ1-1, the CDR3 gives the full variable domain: EAGVAQSPRYKIIEKRQSVAFWCNPISGHATLYWYQQILGQGPKLLIQFQNNGVVDDSQLPKDRFSAERLKGVDSTLKIQPAKLEDSAVYLCASSLARTTEAFFGQGTRLTVV.